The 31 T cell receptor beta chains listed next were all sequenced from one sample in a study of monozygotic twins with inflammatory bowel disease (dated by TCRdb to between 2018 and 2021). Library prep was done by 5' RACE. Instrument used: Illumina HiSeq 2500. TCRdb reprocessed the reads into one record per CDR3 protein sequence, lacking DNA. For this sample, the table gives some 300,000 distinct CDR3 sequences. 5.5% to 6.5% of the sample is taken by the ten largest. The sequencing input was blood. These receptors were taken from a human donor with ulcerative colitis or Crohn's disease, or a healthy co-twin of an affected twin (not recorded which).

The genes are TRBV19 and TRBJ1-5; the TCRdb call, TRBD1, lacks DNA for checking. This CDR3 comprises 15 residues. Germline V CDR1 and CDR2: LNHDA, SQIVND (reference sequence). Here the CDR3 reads CALTGAVDSNQPQHF. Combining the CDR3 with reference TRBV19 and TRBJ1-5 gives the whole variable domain DGGITQSPKYLFRKEGQNVTLSCEQNLNHDAMYWYRQDPGQGLRLIYYSQIVNDFQKGDIAEGYSVSREKKESFPLTVTSAQKNPTAFYLCALTGAVDSNQPQHFGDGTRLSIL.

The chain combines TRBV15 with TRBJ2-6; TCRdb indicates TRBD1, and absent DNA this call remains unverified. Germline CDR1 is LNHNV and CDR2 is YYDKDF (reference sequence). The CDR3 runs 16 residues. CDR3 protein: CATSRKTGEGANVLTF.

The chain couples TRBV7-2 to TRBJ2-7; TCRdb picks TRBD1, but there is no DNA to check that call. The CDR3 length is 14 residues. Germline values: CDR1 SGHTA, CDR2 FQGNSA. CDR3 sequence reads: CASSFSGSPVEQYF. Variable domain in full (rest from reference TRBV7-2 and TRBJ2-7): GAGVSQSPSNKVTEKGKDVELRCDPISGHTALYWYRQSLGQGLEFLIYFQGNSAPDKSGLPSDRFSAERTGGSVSTLTIQRTQQEDSAVYLCASSFSGSPVEQYFGPGTRLTVT.

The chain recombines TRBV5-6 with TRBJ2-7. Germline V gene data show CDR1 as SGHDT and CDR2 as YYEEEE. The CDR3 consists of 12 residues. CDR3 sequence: CASSWDRYEQYF.

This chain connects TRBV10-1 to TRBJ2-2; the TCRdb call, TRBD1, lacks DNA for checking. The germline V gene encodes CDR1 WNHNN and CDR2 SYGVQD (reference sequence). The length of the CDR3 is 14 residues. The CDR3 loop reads CASSRQGVSGELFF.

CDR3 amino acids: CASSLRQQTGPELFF. The chain uses TRBV12-3 or TRBV12-4 and TRBJ2-2; without DNA, the TCRdb call of TRBD1 cannot be checked. CDR3 length: 15 amino acids.

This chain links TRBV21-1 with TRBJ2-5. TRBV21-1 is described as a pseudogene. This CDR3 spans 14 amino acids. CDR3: CASSNVELQETQYF.

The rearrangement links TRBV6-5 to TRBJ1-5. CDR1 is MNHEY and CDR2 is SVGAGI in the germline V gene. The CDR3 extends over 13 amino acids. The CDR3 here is CASSYIQGQPQHF.

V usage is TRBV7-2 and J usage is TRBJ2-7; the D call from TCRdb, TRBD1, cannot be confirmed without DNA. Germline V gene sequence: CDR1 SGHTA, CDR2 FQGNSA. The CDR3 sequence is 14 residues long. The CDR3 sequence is CASRLDRGPYEQYF.

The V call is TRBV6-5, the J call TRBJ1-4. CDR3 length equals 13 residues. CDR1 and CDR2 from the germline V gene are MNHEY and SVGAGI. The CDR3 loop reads CASSYSHNEKLFF.

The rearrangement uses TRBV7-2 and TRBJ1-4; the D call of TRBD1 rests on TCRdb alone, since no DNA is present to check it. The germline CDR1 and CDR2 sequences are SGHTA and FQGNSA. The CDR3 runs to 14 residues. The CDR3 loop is CASSLIGAGEKLFF.

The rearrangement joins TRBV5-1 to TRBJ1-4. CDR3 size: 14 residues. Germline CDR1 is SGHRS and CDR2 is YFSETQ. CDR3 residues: CASNLGGTNEKLFF.

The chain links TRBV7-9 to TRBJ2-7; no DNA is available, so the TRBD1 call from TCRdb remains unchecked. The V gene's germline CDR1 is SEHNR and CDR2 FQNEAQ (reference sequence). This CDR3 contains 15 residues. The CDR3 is CASAGEQGQYYEQYF.

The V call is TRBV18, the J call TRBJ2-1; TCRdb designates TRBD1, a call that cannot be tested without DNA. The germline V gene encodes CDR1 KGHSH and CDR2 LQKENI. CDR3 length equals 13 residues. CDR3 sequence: CASSIGGYNEQFF.

The CDR3 loop is CAISLGTGYNSPLHF. The chain employs TRBV10-3 and TRBJ1-6; the D call from TCRdb, TRBD1, cannot be confirmed without DNA. Germline-derived CDR1 and CDR2 are ENHRY and SYGVKD. The CDR3 has 15 amino acids.

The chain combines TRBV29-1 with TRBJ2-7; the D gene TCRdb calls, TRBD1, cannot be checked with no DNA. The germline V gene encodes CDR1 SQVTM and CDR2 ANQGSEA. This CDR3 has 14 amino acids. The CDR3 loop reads CSVEPRESSYEQYF.

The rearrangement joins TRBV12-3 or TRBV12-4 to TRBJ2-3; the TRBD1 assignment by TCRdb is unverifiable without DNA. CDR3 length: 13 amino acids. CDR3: CASSNGGKSTQYF.

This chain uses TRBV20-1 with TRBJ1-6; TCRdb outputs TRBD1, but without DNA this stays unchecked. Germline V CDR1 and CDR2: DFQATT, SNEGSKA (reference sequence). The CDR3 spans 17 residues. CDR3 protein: CSATRQGASSYNSPLHF.

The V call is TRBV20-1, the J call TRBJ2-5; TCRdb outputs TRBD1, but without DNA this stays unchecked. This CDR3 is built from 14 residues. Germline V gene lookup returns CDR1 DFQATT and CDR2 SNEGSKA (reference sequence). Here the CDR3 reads CSADTGAIQETQYF.

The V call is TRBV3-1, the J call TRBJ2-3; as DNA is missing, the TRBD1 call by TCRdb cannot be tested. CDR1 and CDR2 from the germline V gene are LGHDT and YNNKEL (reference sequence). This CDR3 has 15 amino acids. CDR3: CASSHPRGSTDTQYF.

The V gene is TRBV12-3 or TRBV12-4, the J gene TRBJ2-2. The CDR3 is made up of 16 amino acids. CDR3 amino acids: CASSLVWQANTGELFF.

The CDR3 loop is CASSPHRTGENYGYTF. The rearrangement joins TRBV27 to TRBJ1-2; the D gene TCRdb calls, TRBD1, cannot be checked with no DNA. Germline values: CDR1 MNHEY, CDR2 SMNVEV (reference sequence). The length of the CDR3 is 16 residues.

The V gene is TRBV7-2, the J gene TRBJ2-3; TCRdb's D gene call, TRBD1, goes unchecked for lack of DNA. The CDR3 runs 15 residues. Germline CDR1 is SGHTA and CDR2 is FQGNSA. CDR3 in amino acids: CASSLMLQGGDTQYF.

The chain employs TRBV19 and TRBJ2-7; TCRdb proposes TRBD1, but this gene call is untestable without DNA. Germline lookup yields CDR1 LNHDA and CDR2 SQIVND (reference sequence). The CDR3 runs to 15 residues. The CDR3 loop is CASSRRGGESYEQYF.

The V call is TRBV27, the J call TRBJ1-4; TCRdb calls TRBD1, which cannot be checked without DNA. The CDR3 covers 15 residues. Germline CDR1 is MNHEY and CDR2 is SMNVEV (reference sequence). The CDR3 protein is CASSRKGVLSEKLFF. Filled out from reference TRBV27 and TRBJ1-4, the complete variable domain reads EAQVTQNPRYLITVTGKKLTVTCSQNMNHEYMSWYRQDPGLGLRQIYYSMNVEVTDKGDVPEGYKVSRKEKRNFPLILESPSPNQTSLYFCASSRKGVLSEKLFFGSGTQLSVL.

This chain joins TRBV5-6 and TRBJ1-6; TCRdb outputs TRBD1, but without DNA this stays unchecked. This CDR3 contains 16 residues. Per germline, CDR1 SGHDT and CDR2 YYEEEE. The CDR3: CASSFRDRVFGSPLHF. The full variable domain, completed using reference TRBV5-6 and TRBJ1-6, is DAGVTQSPTHLIKTRGQQVTLRCSPKSGHDTVSWYQQALGQGPQFIFQYYEEEERQRGNFPDRFSGHQFPNYSSELNVNALLLGDSALYLCASSFRDRVFGSPLHFGNGTRLTVT.

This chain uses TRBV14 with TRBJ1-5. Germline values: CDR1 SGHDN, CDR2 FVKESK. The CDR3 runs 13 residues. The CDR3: CASSPYGNQPQHF.

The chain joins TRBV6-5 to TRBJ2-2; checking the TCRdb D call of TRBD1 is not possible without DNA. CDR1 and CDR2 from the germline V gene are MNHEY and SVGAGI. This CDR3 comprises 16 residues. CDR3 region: CASSYYPPSTVGELFF.

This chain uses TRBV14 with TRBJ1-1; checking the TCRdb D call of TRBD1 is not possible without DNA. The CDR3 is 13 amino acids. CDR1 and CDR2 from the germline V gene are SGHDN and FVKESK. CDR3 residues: CASSHLGRTGVVF.

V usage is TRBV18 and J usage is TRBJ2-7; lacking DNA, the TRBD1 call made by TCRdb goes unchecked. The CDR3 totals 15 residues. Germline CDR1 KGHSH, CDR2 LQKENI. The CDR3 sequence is CASSPTNRGSGEQYF.

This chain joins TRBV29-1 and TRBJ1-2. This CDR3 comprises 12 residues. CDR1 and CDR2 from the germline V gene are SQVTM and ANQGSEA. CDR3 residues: CSANTPNYGYTF.